The 32 T cell receptor beta chains listed next were all sequenced from one sample in a study of vaccination effects on CD4 cells after COVID-19. Sequenced by immunoSEQ multiplex PCR; TCRdb stores in-frame clones only, minus some. Here the sample spans around 40,000 clones, more than 65% being singletons. With around ten days of culture completed, CD4+ T cells were isolated. Either the mRNA-1273 or the BNT162b2 vaccine was given to participants as two doses. No antigen is known for these receptors. Sample: CD4+ T cells from PBMCs cultured without peptide, taken after COVID-19 vaccination. The receptors here all came from a human donor who received a COVID-19 vaccine.

Written as DNA, the CDR3 is TGTGCCAGCAGCTTCTCGGAAAACACTGAAGCTTTCTTT. This codes for CASSFSENTEAFF. This chain links TRBV7-9 with TRBJ1-1; D uncertain. The CDR3 loop spans 13 amino acids. Trimming cost V 3 bases and J 2 bases, with 7 bases left between them. CDR1 SEHNR and CDR2 FQNEAQ come from the germline V gene (reference sequence).

This chain connects TRBV15 to TRBJ1-1, with 10 bases lining up with TRBD1. J gave up 2 bases and V 3 bases, and 3 bases lay outside the gene matches. This CDR3 spans 15 amino acids. CDR1 is LNHNV and CDR2 is YYDKDF in the germline V gene (reference sequence). The CDR3 reads CATSSRTGGNTEAFF. The DNA for the CDR3 is TGTGCCACCAGCAGTCGGACAGGGGGTAACACTGAAGCTTTCTTT.

The genes are TRBV7-9 and TRBJ2-1, with TRBD2 identical over 13 bases. The CDR3 loop spans 19 amino acids. Per the germline V gene, CDR1 is SEHNR and CDR2 is FQNEAQ (reference sequence). The V segment lost 5 bases and the J segment 2 bases; nucleotides outside the gene matches: 12. The CDR3 loop reads CASSHVTSGGAVTYNEQFF. CDR3 bases: TGTGCCAGCAGCCATGTCACTAGCGGGGGGGCGGTGACCTACAATGAGCAGTTCTTC.

This clone has a single count. The chain couples TRBV11-2 to TRBJ1-2; 7 bases line up with TRBD1. The V gene's germline CDR1 is SGHAT and CDR2 FQNNGV. V was clipped by 5 bases and J by 2 bases; unmatched bases: 8. This CDR3 is built from 15 residues. The CDR3 spells CASSPRQGVNYGYTF. CDR3 sequence (DNA): TGTGCCAGCAGCCCGCGACAGGGAGTAAACTATGGCTACACCTTC.

The chain combines TRBV30 with TRBJ2-3; D gene ambiguous. CDR1 and CDR2 (germline): GTSNPN, SVGIG (reference sequence). V lost 3 bases to trimming and J lost 1 base, with 11 bases between them. CDR3 size: 14 residues. The CDR3 bases are TGTGCCTGGAGCAAGAACCGGGGCACAGATACGCAGTATTTT. Protein: CAWSKNRGTDTQYF.

The gene calls are TRBV18 and TRBJ1-1; D may be TRBD1 (6 bases). The V gene's germline CDR1 is KGHSH and CDR2 LQKENI. The CDR3 has 15 amino acids. The V end lost 2 bases, the J end lost 0 bases, and 10 bases lay between the germline ends. This chain's CDR3 is CASSPSQGMNTEAFF. The DNA of the CDR3 is TGTGCCAGCTCACCATCCCAGGGGATGAACACTGAAGCTTTCTTT.

The chain couples TRBV24-1 to TRBJ2-3; D is possibly TRBD1 or TRBD2 (5 bases each). V was trimmed by 3 bases and J by 7 bases, leaving 22 bases between them. Germline lookup yields CDR1 KGHDR and CDR2 SFDVKD. CDR3 size: 17 residues. The CDR3 DNA reads as TGTGCCACCAGTGATACCGGGACCTTTGGGTCTGGAAATACGCAGTATTTT. Translated, it gives CATSDTGTFGSGNTQYF.

V is TRBV5-1 and J is TRBJ2-2; 9 bases agree with TRBD1. The germline CDR1 and CDR2 sequences are SGHRS and YFSETQ. The V gene end was trimmed by 4 bases and the J gene end by 7 bases; junction bases not matched to a gene: 8. This CDR3 is 15 amino acids long. CDR3 sequence (DNA): TGCGCCAGCAGCGAGGACAGGGGTTTCGTCGGGGAGCTGTTTTTT. This gives the protein CASSEDRGFVGELFF. The whole variable domain, remainder taken from reference TRBV5-1 and TRBJ2-2, is KAGVTQTPRYLIKTRGQQVTLSCSPISGHRSVSWYQQTPGQGLQFLFEYFSETQRNKGNFPGRFSGRQFSNSRSEMNVSTLELGDSALYLCASSEDRGFVGELFFGEGSRLTVL.

The chain combines TRBV19 with TRBJ2-2, with TRBD1 as a possible D gene (5 bases). The CDR3 is 16 amino acids. From germline, CDR1 is LNHDA and CDR2 SQIVND (reference sequence). The V and J ends lost 3 bases and 0 bases respectively, with 11 bases between them. CDR3 nucleotides: TGTGCCAGTAGTATCGCAACAGGTTCGAACACCGGGGAGCTGTTTTTT. Its protein is CASSIATGSNTGELFF.

The chain is built from TRBV28 and TRBJ2-5, with 7 bases matching TRBD1. This CDR3 region has 14 residues. CDR1 and CDR2 (germline): MDHEN, SYDVKM. J gave up 5 bases and V 2 bases, and 5 bases lay outside the gene matches. CDR3 region: CASSLQGVGETQYF. The CDR3 DNA is TGTGCCAGCAGTTTACAGGGGGTTGGTGAGACCCAGTACTTC.

V is TRBV7-2 and J is TRBJ1-1; tentatively, D is TRBD1 (5 bases). The germline V gene encodes CDR1 SGHTA and CDR2 FQGNSA. This CDR3 spans 13 amino acids. The V and J ends lost 2 bases and 11 bases respectively, with 15 bases between them. CDR3 in DNA: TGTGCCAGCAGCTTAAACGGGCAGGGCACGGCTTTCTTT. This sequence encodes CASSLNGQGTAFF.

There are a few counts of this clone. The chain uses TRBV6-5 and TRBJ1-5, with D possibly TRBD1 on 6 matching bases. The CDR3 sequence is 12 residues long. Deletions cut 8 bases from V and 4 bases from J, with 9 bases between. CDR1 and CDR2 (germline): MNHEY, SVGAGI. CDR3 nucleotides: TGTGCCAGCGGGAGGGGGAATCAGCCCCAGCATTTT. The encoded protein is CASGRGNQPQHF.

The rearrangement links TRBV27 to TRBJ2-3; D is unresolved. CDR1 MNHEY and CDR2 SMNVEV come from the germline V gene (reference sequence). V lost 6 bases, J lost 4 bases, and 8 bases lay in between. The CDR3 is made up of 12 amino acids. The CDR3 spells CASRNVADTQYF. CDR3 DNA sequence: TGTGCCAGCAGGAATGTTGCAGATACGCAGTATTTT.

The chain carries TRBV10-3 and TRBJ2-5, with D possibly TRBD1 on 8 matching bases. V was cut by 6 bases and J by 5 bases, with 16 bases left in between. This CDR3 contains 14 residues. CDR1 and CDR2 (germline): ENHRY, SYGVKD. CDR3 sequence (DNA): TGTGCCATCAGGCCGGACAGGGAGGGGGAGACCCAGTACTTC. It yields the protein CAIRPDREGETQYF.

The chain links TRBV19 to TRBJ1-1; D may be TRBD1 (5 bases). The germline V gene encodes CDR1 LNHDA and CDR2 SQIVND (reference sequence). The CDR3 extends over 17 amino acids. V was clipped by 4 bases and J by 3 bases, with 21 bases between them. The CDR3 loop is CASSRRGSSYVDTEAFF. CDR3 DNA: TGTGCCAGTAGTAGGAGGGGATCGTCTTATGTGGACACTGAAGCTTTCTTT.

J is TRBJ1-6 and V is TRBV6-2 or TRBV6-3, with D perhaps TRBD1 (5 bases). V was trimmed by 2 bases and J by 0 bases, leaving 14 bases between them. The CDR3 loop spans 18 amino acids. The V gene's germline CDR1 is MNHEY and CDR2 SVGEGT. CDR3 nucleotide sequence: TGTGCCAGCAGTTACGGCCAGGGCATAAGCTCCTATAATTCACCCCTCCACTTT. Its protein is CASSYGQGISSYNSPLHF.

The rearrangement uses TRBV7-9 and TRBJ1-2, with D perhaps TRBD1 (5 bases). The CDR3 consists of 15 residues. Germline loops: CDR1 SEHNR, CDR2 FQNEAQ (reference sequence). V was clipped by 5 bases and J by 2 bases, with 15 bases between them. The CDR3 loop reads CASSGRDGINYGYTF. In DNA form, the CDR3 reads TGTGCCAGCAGCGGAAGGGACGGAATAAACTATGGCTACACCTTC.

The genes are TRBV5-4 and TRBJ2-4; 9 nucleotides align to TRBD1. Germline V lookup: CDR1 SGHNT, CDR2 YYREEE (reference sequence). After removal of 2 bases from V and 5 bases from J, the junction contained 5 bases not matched to a gene. The CDR3 spans 15 residues. CDR3 coding DNA: TGTGCCAGCAGCTTACAGACAGGGGGACAAAACATTCAGTACTTC. Protein product: CASSLQTGGQNIQYF.

The chain employs TRBV27 and TRBJ2-4; no clear D gene. V shed 4 bases and J shed 6 bases, with 16 bases lying between them. The CDR3 runs 15 residues. Germline V gene lookup returns CDR1 MNHEY and CDR2 SMNVEV (reference sequence). The CDR3 bases are TGTGCCAGCAGTTCAGTCGGGTCCGGGCGAAACATTCAGTACTTC. It specifies CASSSVGSGRNIQYF.

The chain has TRBV10-3 and TRBJ1-1; possibly TRBD1 for D (5 bases). V was clipped by 3 bases and J by 0 bases, with 11 bases between them. CDR1 and CDR2 from the germline V gene are ENHRY and SYGVKD. CDR3 size: 15 residues. The CDR3 protein is CAISETGTVNTEAFF. CDR3 bases: TGTGCCATCAGTGAAACCGGGACGGTGAACACTGAAGCTTTCTTT.

This chain links TRBV18 with TRBJ1-6; no firm D call. The CDR3 loop spans 15 amino acids. With 5 bases removed from V and 7 bases from J, the gap between germline ends came to 15 bases. CDR1 is KGHSH and CDR2 is LQKENI in the germline V gene. Written as DNA, the CDR3 is TGTGCCAGCTCAACGCGTTCCGGAGAGAATTCACCCCTCCACTTT. This encodes CASSTRSGENSPLHF.

The CDR3 region is CASSRKAREASGAYEQYF. Here the CDR3 DNA reads TGTGCCAGCAGCCGCAAAGCCAGGGAGGCTAGCGGGGCCTACGAGCAGTACTTC. The chain couples TRBV21-1 to TRBJ2-7; TRBD2, the table's D call, was not compared with the DNA. TRBV21-1 is a pseudogene locus. The CDR3 consists of 18 residues.

J is TRBJ2-1 and V is TRBV19; 8 positions agree with TRBD1. Germline CDR1 is LNHDA and CDR2 is SQIVND (reference sequence). The CDR3 totals 16 residues. V shed 5 bases and J 3 bases; nucleotides not matched to a gene: 9. This CDR3 is CASSPPGDRSYNEQFF. The CDR3, as DNA: TGTGCCAGTAGTCCACCAGGGGACAGGAGCTACAATGAGCAGTTCTTC.

The chain combines TRBV6-1 with TRBJ1-1, with unresolved D. Trimming shortened V by 2 bases and J by 4 bases, and 8 bases separated the two germline ends. The V gene's germline CDR1 is MNHNS and CDR2 SASEGT. The CDR3 consists of 13 residues. CDR3 sequence: CASSERGLTEAFF. DNA for the CDR3: TGTGCCAGCAGTGAAAGAGGGCTCACTGAAGCTTTCTTT.

In its sample, this clone was seen a few times. This CDR3 is also generated by other DNA sequences in the sample. The V and J genes are TRBV2 and TRBJ1-2, with a tentative D call TRBD1 (5 bases). V was pared by 2 bases and J by 2 bases, with 6 bases between. Germline V gives CDR1 SNHLY, CDR2 FYNNEI. The CDR3 loop spans 13 amino acids. The CDR3 sequence: CASSEQGNYGYTF. The CDR3 DNA is TGTGCCAGCAGTGAACAGGGAAACTATGGCTACACCTTC. The variable domain in full, with the rest retrieved from reference TRBV2 and TRBJ1-2, is EPEVTQTPSHQVTQMGQEVILRCVPISNHLYFYWYRQILGQKVEFLVSFYNNEISEKSEIFDDQFSVERPDGSNFTLKIRSTKLEDSAMYFCASSEQGNYGYTFGSGTRLTVV.

This clone was seen only a few times. The chain joins TRBV4-2 to TRBJ1-5; D not resolved. Germline V gives CDR1 LGHNA, CDR2 YNFKEQ. The CDR3 totals 13 residues. V lost 4 bases, J lost 3 bases, and 7 bases lay in between. The CDR3 nucleotides read TGTGCCAGCAGCCTTACCCCCAATCAGCCCCAGCATTTT. Translated: CASSLTPNQPQHF.

This clone has a handful of counts. The rearrangement uses TRBV6-5 and TRBJ2-1; a weak D match, TRBD2 (6 bases). The V and J ends lost 6 bases and 8 bases respectively, with 8 bases between them. Germline V CDR1 and CDR2: MNHEY, SVGAGI. This CDR3 has 11 residues. DNA for the CDR3: TGTGCCAGCAGCGGGGGTGATGAGCAGTTCTTC. This codes for CASSGGDEQFF.

This clone has more than one count but fewer than ten. This chain connects TRBV2 to TRBJ2-3; no reliable D call. Germline values: CDR1 SNHLY, CDR2 FYNNEI. V lost 2 bases and J 6 bases, leaving 6 bases between the germline ends. The CDR3 is 12 residues long. The CDR3: CASSEIEDTQYF. Here the CDR3 DNA reads TGTGCCAGCAGTGAAATCGAGGATACGCAGTATTTT.

This rearrangement joins TRBV5-5 to TRBJ2-7, with D perhaps matching TRBD1 (5 bases). The CDR3 is 14 amino acids. The V gene lost 2 bases and the J gene lost 2 bases, with 11 bases spanning the gap. Looked up from germline, CDR1 is SGHKS and CDR2 is YYEKEE (reference sequence). This CDR3 is CASSFWTHPYEQYF. CDR3 DNA sequence: TGTGCCAGCAGCTTTTGGACACACCCCTACGAGCAGTACTTC.

The V and J genes are TRBV18 and TRBJ2-1; D is unclear. This CDR3 spans 15 amino acids. Germline values: CDR1 KGHSH, CDR2 LQKENI. V gave up 3 bases and J gave up 0 bases, with 9 bases separating them. CDR3 bases: TGTGCCAGCTCACCTTGGGAAAACTCCTACAATGAGCAGTTCTTC. Protein product: CASSPWENSYNEQFF. Supplemented by reference TRBV18 and TRBJ2-1, the full variable domain reads NAGVMQNPRHLVRRRGQEARLRCSPMKGHSHVYWYRQLPEEGLKFMVYLQKENIIDESGMPKERFSAEFPKEGPSILRIQQVVRGDSAAYFCASSPWENSYNEQFFGPGTRLTVL.

The chain combines TRBV12-3 or TRBV12-4 with TRBJ1-5; the D gene is possibly TRBD1 (6 bases). Trimming pared 5 bases from V and 2 bases from J, leaving 7 bases between. This CDR3 comprises 13 residues. The CDR3 region is CASSRQGNQPQHF. The DNA of the CDR3 is TGTGCCAGCAGTCGACAGGGCAATCAGCCCCAGCATTTT.

The rearrangement uses TRBV9 and TRBJ2-1, with D maybe TRBD2 (5 bases). The CDR3 is 16 amino acids. The germline V gene encodes CDR1 SGDLS and CDR2 YYNGEE. Between the trimmed V and J ends, which lost 0 bases and 4 bases, there was a span of 14 bases. The CDR3 bases are TGTGCCAGCAGCGTAGCGACTGGAGGACTTTACAATGAGCAGTTCTTC. Protein: CASSVATGGLYNEQFF. Combining the CDR3 with reference TRBV9 and TRBJ2-1 gives the whole variable domain DSGVTQTPKHLITATGQRVTLRCSPRSGDLSVYWYQQSLDQGLQFLIQYYNGEERAKGNILERFSAQQFPDLHSELNLSSLELGDSALYFCASSVATGGLYNEQFFGPGTRLTVL.